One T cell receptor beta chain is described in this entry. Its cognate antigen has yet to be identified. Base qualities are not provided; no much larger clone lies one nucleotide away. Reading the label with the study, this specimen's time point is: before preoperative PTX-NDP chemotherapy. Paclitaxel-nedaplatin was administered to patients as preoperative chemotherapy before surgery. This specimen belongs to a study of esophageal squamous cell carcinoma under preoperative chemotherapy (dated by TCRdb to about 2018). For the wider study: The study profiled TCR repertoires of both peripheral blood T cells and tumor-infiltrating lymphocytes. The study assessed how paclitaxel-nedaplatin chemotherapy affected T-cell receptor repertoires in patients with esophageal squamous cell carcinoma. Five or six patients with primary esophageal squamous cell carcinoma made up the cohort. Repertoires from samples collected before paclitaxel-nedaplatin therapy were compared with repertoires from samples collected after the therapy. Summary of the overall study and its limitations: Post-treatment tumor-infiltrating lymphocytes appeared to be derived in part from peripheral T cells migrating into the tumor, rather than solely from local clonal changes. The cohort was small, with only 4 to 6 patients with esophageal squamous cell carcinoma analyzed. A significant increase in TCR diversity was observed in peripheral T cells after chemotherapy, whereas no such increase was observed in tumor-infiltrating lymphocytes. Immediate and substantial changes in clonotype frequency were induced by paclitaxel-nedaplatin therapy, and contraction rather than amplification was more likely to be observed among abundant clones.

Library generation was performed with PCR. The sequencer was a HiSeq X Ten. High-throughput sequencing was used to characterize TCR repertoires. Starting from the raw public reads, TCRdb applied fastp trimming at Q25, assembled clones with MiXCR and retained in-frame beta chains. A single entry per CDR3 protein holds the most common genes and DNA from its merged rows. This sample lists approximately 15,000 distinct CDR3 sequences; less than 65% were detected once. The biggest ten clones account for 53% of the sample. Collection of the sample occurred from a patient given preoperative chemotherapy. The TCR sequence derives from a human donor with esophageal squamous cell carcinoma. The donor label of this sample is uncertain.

The bases read TGTGCCAGCAGTGTAGGGGAGTTCTCCTACGAGCAGTTCTTC. This codes for CASSVGEFSYEQFF. The chain uses TRBV6-1 and TRBJ2-1; the D assignment is uncertain and may be TRBD1 or TRBD2, with 5 bases supporting each. A distance of 17 bases separates the germline ends of V and J, which lose 4 bases and 10 bases respectively. From a lookup of the germline V gene, CDR1 and CDR2 are MNHNS and SASEGT. From its cysteine to its phenylalanine, the CDR3 spans 14 amino acids. Left in the record is the CDR3 DNA by itself, 42 bases read in frame from the first base.